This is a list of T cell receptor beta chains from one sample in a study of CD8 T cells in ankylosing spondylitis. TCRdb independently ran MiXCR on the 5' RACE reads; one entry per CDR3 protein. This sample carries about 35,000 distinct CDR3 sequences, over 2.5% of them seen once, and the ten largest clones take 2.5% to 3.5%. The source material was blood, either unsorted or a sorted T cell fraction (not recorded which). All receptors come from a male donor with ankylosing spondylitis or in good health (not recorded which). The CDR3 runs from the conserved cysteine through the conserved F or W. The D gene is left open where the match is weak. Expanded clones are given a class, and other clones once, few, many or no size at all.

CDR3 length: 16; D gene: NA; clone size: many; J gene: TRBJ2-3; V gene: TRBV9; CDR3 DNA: TGTGCCAGCAGCGCTTCGGGACGGCGAAGCGGAGATACGCAGTATTTT; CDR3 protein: CASSASGRRSGDTQYF
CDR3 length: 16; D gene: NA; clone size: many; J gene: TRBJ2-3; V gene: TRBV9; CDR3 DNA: TGTGCCAGCAGCGTAGGGGTGGGTCCCCGGGCAGATACGCAGTATTTT; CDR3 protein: CASSVGVGPRADTQYF
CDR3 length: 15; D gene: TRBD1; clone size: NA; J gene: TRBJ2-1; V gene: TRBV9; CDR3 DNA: TGTGCCAGCAGCGTGACCCCGGGACAGAGTGATGAGCAGTTCTTC; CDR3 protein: CASSVTPGQSDEQFF
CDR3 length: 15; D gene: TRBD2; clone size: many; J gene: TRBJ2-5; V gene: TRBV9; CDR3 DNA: TGTGCCAGCAGCGTAGCGGGAGGAGGTCTTGAGACCCAGTACTTC; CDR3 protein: CASSVAGGGLETQYF
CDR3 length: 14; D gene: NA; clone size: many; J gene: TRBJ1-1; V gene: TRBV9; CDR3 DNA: TGTGCCAGCAGCGCGATCAGCAGACACACTGAAGCTTTCTTT; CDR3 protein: CASSAISRHTEAFF
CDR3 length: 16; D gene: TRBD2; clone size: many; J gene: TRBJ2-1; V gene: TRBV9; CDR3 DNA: TGTGCCAGCAGCCCCCGCCGGCGGGGGGCGGGGAATGAGCAGTTCTTC; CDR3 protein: CASSPRRRGAGNEQFF
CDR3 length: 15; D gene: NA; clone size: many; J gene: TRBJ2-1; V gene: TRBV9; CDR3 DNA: TGTGCCAGCAGCGTAGGACATGGGGCAGCCTTTGCGCAGTTCTTC; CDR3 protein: CASSVGHGAAFAQFF
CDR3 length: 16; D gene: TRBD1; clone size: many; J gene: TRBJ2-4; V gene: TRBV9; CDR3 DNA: TGTGCCAGCAGCGCGGGGACAGCCTTAGCCAAAAACATTCAGTACTTC; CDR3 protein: CASSAGTALAKNIQYF
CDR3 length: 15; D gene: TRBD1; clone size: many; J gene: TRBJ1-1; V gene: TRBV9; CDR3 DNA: TGTGCCAGCAGCTCCGGACAGGCCTTGGGCACTGAAGCTTTCTTT; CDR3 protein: CASSSGQALGTEAFF
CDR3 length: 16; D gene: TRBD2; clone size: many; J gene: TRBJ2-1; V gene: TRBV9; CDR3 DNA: TGTGCCAGCAGCGTAGGTCCTAGCGGGAGTGGGTATGAGCAGTTCTTC; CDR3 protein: CASSVGPSGSGYEQFF
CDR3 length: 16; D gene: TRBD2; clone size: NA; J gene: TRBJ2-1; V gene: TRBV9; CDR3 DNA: TGTGCCAGCAGCCCGCCGGGGGGGAGGGCCTACAATGAGCAGTTCTTC; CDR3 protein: CASSPPGGRAYNEQFF
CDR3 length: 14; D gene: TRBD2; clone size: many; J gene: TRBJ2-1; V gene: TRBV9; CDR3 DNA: TGTGCCAGCAGCGGTAGCGGGGGTTACAATGAGCAGTTCTTC; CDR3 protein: CASSGSGGYNEQFF
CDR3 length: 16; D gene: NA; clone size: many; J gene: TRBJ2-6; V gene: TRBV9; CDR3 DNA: TGTGCCAGCAGCGTAGAGGGCAACTCTGGGGCCAACGTCCTGACTTTC; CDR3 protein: CASSVEGNSGANVLTF
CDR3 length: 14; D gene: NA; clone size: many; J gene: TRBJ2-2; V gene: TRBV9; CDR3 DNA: TGTGCCAGCAGCGGAACTATAAGATACGGGGAGCTGTTTTTT; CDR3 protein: CASSGTIRYGELFF
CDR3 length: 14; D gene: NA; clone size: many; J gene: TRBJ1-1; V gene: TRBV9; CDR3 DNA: TGTGCCAGCAGGCGGGGGGGAATGAACACTGAAGCTTTCTTT; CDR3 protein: CASRRGGMNTEAFF
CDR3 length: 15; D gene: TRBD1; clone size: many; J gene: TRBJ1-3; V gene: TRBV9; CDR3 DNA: TGTGCCAGCAGCACCCGGACAGGGGCTGGAAACACCATATATTTT; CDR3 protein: CASSTRTGAGNTIYF